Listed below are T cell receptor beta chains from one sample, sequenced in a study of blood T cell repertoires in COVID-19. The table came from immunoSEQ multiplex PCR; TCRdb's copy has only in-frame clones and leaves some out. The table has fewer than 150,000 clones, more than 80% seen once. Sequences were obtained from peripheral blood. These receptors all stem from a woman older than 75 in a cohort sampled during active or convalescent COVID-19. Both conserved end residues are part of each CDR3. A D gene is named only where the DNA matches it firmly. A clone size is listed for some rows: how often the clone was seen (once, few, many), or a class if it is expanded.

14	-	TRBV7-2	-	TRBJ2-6	CASSSTGGANVLTF	TGTGCCAGCAGCTCCACGGGTGGGGCCAACGTCCTGACTTTC
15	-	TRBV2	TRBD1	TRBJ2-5	CASSRQGAPQETQYF	TGTGCCAGCAGTAGACAGGGGGCGCCCCAAGAGACCCAGTACTTC
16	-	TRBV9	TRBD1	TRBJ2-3	CASSSRQGEPTDTQYF	TGTGCCAGCAGCTCGAGACAGGGAGAACCCACAGATACGCAGTATTTT
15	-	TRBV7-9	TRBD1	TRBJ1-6	CASSLLGQGNSPLHF	TGTGCCAGCAGCCTGCTCGGACAGGGGAATTCACCCCTCCACTTT
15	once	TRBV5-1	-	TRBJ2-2	CASSLVQLNTGELFF	TGCGCCAGCAGCTTGGTACAGCTGAACACCGGGGAGCTGTTTTTT
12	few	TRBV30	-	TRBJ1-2	CAWSLQTGGYTF	TGTGCCTGGAGTCTTCAGACAGGTGGCTACACCTTC
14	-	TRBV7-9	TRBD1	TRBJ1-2	CASSLIQGDGGYTF	TGTGCCAGCAGCTTAATACAGGGGGATGGTGGCTACACCTTC
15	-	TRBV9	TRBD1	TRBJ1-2	CASSEFGTVDYGYTF	TGTGCCAGCAGCGAATTCGGGACAGTAGACTATGGCTACACCTTC
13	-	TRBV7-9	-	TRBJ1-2	CASSQGQDYGYTF	TGTGCCAGCAGCCAGGGGCAGGACTATGGCTACACCTTC
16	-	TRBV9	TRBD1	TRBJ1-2	CASSAGQGSYNYGYTF	TGTGCCAGCAGCGCGGGACAGGGATCTTATAACTATGGCTACACCTTC
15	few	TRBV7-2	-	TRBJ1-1	CASSPYTGGNTEAFF	TGTGCCAGCAGCCCGTACACCGGGGGAAACACTGAAGCTTTCTTT
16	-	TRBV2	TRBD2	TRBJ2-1	CASSPRVAGGLNEQFF	TGTGCCAGCAGTCCCCGGGTAGCGGGGGGCCTTAATGAGCAGTTCTTC
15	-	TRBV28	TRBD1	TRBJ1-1	CASSPGDRENTEAFF	TGTGCCAGCAGCCCTGGGGACAGGGAGAACACTGAAGCTTTCTTT
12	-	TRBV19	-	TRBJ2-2	CASSRVPGELFF	TGTGCCAGTAGTCGAGTCCCCGGGGAGCTGTTTTTT
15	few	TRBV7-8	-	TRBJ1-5	CASSLTVGGNQPQHF	TGTGCCAGCAGCTTAACGGTGGGCGGCAATCAGCCCCAGCATTTT
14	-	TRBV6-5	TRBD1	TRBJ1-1	CASQKLQGFTEAFF	TGTGCCAGCCAAAAGCTACAGGGGTTTACTGAAGCTTTCTTT
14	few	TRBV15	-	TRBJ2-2	CATSPNRVTGELFF	TGTGCCACCAGTCCGAACAGGGTCACCGGGGAGCTGTTTTTT
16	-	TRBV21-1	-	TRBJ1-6	CASSSGQGLYNSPLHF	TGTGCCAGCAGCTCAGGACAGGGCCTCTATAATTCACCCCTCCACTTT
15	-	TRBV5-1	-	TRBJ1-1	CASSWGVTGNTEAFF	TGCGCCAGCAGCTGGGGGGTTACAGGGAACACTGAAGCTTTCTTT
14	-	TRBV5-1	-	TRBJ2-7	CASSLGRVRAEQYF	TGCGCCAGCAGCTTGGGGAGGGTACGCGCGGAGCAGTACTTC
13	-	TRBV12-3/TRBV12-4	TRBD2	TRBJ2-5	CASRGGLTQTQYF	TGTGCCAGCCGGGGGGGGCTAACGCAGACCCAGTACTTC
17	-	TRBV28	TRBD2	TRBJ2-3	CASSWANSGGSTDTQYF	TGTGCCAGCAGTTGGGCAAATAGCGGGGGGAGCACAGATACGCAGTATTTT
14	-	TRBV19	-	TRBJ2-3	CASRQGLRTDTQYF	TGTGCCAGCCGGCAAGGACTCCGCACAGATACGCAGTATTTT
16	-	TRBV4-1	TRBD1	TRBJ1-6	CASSQGWTGLYSPLHF	TGCGCCAGCAGCCAAGGCTGGACAGGGCTTTACTCACCCCTCCACTTT
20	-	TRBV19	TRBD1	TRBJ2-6	CASSIRGPGQGSSGANVLTF	TGTGCCAGTAGTATAAGGGGGCCGGGACAGGGTAGCTCTGGGGCCAACGTCCTGACTTTC
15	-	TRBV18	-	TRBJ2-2	CASSPLKGDIGELFF	TGTGCCAGCTCACCACTCAAGGGGGACATCGGGGAGCTGTTTTTT
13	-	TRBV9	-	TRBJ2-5	CASSVAGSGTQYF	TGTGCCAGCAGCGTAGCTGGGTCGGGGACCCAGTACTTC
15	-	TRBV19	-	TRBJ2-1	CASSIWRAAGNEQFF	TGTGCCAGTAGTATTTGGCGGGCCGCGGGTAATGAGCAGTTCTTC
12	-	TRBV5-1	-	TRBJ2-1	CASSFIYNEQFF	TGCGCCAGCAGCTTCATTTACAATGAGCAGTTCTTC
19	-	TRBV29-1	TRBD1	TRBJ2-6	CSVYTGADAFGSGANVLTF	TGCAGCGTCTATACAGGGGCGGACGCCTTTGGCTCTGGGGCCAACGTCCTGACTTTC
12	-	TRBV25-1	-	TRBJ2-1	CASSDPGLEQFF	TGTGCCAGCAGTGATCCGGGGTTAGAGCAGTTCTTC
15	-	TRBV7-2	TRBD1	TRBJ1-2	CASSFPGQGTYGYTF	TGTGCCAGCAGCTTCCCGGGACAGGGGACCTATGGCTACACCTTC
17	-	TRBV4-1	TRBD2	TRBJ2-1	CASSQPRAGFSYNEQFF	TGCGCCAGCAGCCAACCAAGAGCGGGGTTTTCCTACAATGAGCAGTTCTTC
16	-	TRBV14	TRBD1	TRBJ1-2	CASSQLGDRLIYGYTF	TGTGCCAGCAGCCAACTAGGGGACAGGCTTATTTATGGCTACACCTTC
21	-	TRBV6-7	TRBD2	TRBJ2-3	CASRFQLRTSGVRASTDTQYF	TGTGCCAGCAGGTTCCAACTCCGGACTAGCGGGGTCCGGGCTAGCACAGATACGCAGTATTTT
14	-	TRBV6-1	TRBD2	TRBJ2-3	CATLAGRVADTQYF	TGTGCCACATTAGCGGGGCGGGTGGCAGATACGCAGTATTTT
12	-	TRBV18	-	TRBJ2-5	CASFRTQETQYF	TGTGCCAGTTTCCGGACTCAAGAGACCCAGTACTTC
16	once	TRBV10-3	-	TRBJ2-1	CAIKNPSVQGGNEQFF	TGTGCCATCAAAAACCCCTCCGTGCAGGGTGGCAATGAGCAGTTCTTC
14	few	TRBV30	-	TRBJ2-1	CAWGLPGVGNEQFF	TGTGCCTGGGGCCTTCCGGGGGTAGGCAATGAGCAGTTCTTC